The present T cell receptor (beta chain) was sequenced within a study of Graves' ophthalmopathy and Graves' hyperthyroidism. TCR beta CDR3 amplification used RNA transcripts. HTBI primers primed a first-round RT-PCR, and a second-round multiplex PCR followed. TCRdb redid the calling of the multiplex PCR reads with MiXCR, one entry per CDR3 protein. The profile shows under 350,000 distinct CDR3 sequences, 15% to 20% of them singletons. Germline trimming cut 2 bases from V and 0 bases from J; bases unmatched to any gene: 1. Per the germline V gene, CDR1 is MDHEN and CDR2 is SYDVKM. The CDR3 totals 15 residues.

The TCR was taken from an adult man with Graves' ophthalmopathy. The chain carries TRBV28 and TRBJ2-7; 10 bases are a match to TRBD1. Sequences were obtained from peripheral blood. CDR3 region: CASSLRDRGSYEQYF. As DNA, the CDR3 is TGTGCCAGCAGTTTAAGGGACAGGGGCTCCTACGAGCAGTACTTC.